This record covers a single T cell receptor (beta chain). The data are from a study of patients and donors after allogeneic stem cell transplantation. TCRdb called the RT-PCR reads again in MiXCR, with one record for every CDR3 protein. In the table there are about 89,000 distinct CDR3 sequences, around 46% of which are singletons. Trimming stripped 5 bases from V and 3 bases from J, with 11 bases between. Looked up from germline, CDR1 is SEHNR and CDR2 is FQNEAQ (reference sequence). CDR3 length equals 14 residues. The chain couples TRBV7-9 to TRBJ1-3; D is unresolved. The sequenced sample consisted of blood, either unsorted or a sorted T cell fraction (not recorded which). This TCR came from a human donor who was either an allogeneic HSCT recipient or a stem cell or donor lymphocyte infusion donor (not recorded which). It is not recorded whose cells these are; they may come from a transplant donor. CDR3 residues: CASSAAVVGNTIYF. The CDR3 nucleotides read TGTGCCAGCAGCGCTGCGGTGGTTGGAAACACCATATATTTT. Variable domain in full (rest from reference TRBV7-9 and TRBJ1-3): DTGVSQNPRHKITKRGQNVTFRCDPISEHNRLYWYRQTLGQGPEFLTYFQNEAQLEKSRLLSDRFSAERPKGSFSTLEIQRTEQGDSAMYLCASSAAVVGNTIYFGEGSWLTVV.